These 6 T cell receptor beta chains were sequenced from one sample in a study of cytomegalovirus exposure and HLA in healthy donors. Libraries were prepared by immunoSEQ multiplex PCR; TCRdb keeps only in-frame clonotypes and omits some of them. Among 120,000 or so clones listed, 90% to 96% were seen once. Sequencing was carried out using PBMCs. The receptors were sampled from a man younger than 35 in good health and CMV-seronegative.

The J gene is TRBJ2-1, the V gene TRBV4-3; TRBD2 matches 12 bases. J gave up 9 bases and V 0 bases, and 3 bases lay outside the gene matches. This CDR3 contains 15 residues. Looked up from germline, CDR1 is LGHNA and CDR2 is YSLEER. The CDR3 DNA reads TGCGCCAGCAGCCAAGATCCTAGCGGGAGGGGTGAGCAGTTCTTC. It is translated as CASSQDPSGRGEQFF.

The chain uses TRBV27 and TRBJ1-2; 10 bases agree with TRBD1. The V gene end was trimmed by 3 bases and the J gene end by 3 bases; junction bases not matched to a gene: 4. The CDR3 runs 15 residues. Germline V CDR1 and CDR2: MNHEY, SMNVEV (reference sequence). CDR3 loop: CASSLTGGNDYGYTF. The CDR3 DNA is TGTGCCAGCAGTTTGACAGGGGGCAACGACTATGGCTACACCTTC.

The CDR3 loop reads CASSQDLQGEEGYTF. The CDR3 coding sequence is TGTGCCAGCAGCCAAGACTTACAGGGTGAGGAAGGCTACACCTTC. The chain recombines TRBV4-2 with TRBJ1-2, with D maybe TRBD1 (6 bases). This CDR3 contains 15 residues. Trimming removed 0 bases at V and 8 bases at J, with 16 bases between. Germline CDR1 and CDR2: LGHNA and YNFKEQ.

The chain has TRBV18 and TRBJ2-3; 10 nucleotides align to TRBD1. The CDR3 loop spans 15 amino acids. Germline trimming cut 4 bases from V and 6 bases from J; bases unmatched to any gene: 7. The germline V gene encodes CDR1 KGHSH and CDR2 LQKENI. CDR3 bases: TGTGCCAGCTCACGGGGGACAGGGGCCCGGGATACGCAGTATTTT. It specifies CASSRGTGARDTQYF. The entire variable domain, with the rest obtained from reference TRBV18 and TRBJ2-3, is as follows: NAGVMQNPRHLVRRRGQEARLRCSPMKGHSHVYWYRQLPEEGLKFMVYLQKENIIDESGMPKERFSAEFPKEGPSILRIQQVVRGDSAAYFCASSRGTGARDTQYFGPGTRLTVL.

This clone occurred once. The rearrangement links TRBV7-8 to TRBJ2-1; possibly TRBD1 for D (5 bases). V was cut by 5 bases and J by 9 bases, with 14 bases left in between. Germline values: CDR1 SGHVS, CDR2 FQNEAQ. This CDR3 is 13 amino acids long. The CDR3 DNA is TGTGCCAGCAGCACCAGACAGCTCGGTGAGCAGTTCTTC. Translating gives CASSTRQLGEQFF.

The genes are TRBV5-1 and TRBJ2-5; the D gene is possibly TRBD1 (5 bases). CDR1 and CDR2 from the germline V gene are SGHRS and YFSETQ. This CDR3 comprises 12 residues. Trimming removed 6 bases from V and 1 base from J, with 7 bases in between. The CDR3 sequence is CASIGAQETQYF. The DNA for the CDR3 is TGCGCCAGCATTGGGGCCCAAGAGACCCAGTACTTC.